This passage covers 12 T cell receptor beta chains from one sample sequenced in a study of T cell changes during pregnancy in multiple sclerosis. The data were produced by immunoSEQ multiplex PCR, yet TCRdb's version contains in-frame clones alone and is incomplete. The sample lists approximately 100,000 clones, 90% to 95% seen once, with about 1% in the top ten. The material sequenced was peripheral blood, taken before pregnancy. The receptors come from a female donor with multiple sclerosis, enrolled in a pregnancy study.

V usage is TRBV11-2 and J usage is TRBJ2-1; tentative D call: TRBD2 (5 bases). CDR3 length: 14 amino acids. V lost 5 bases and J 7 bases, leaving 15 bases between the germline ends. Germline V gives CDR1 SGHAT, CDR2 FQNNGV. The CDR3 loop is CASSPYSGKNEQFF. CDR3 in DNA: TGTGCCAGCAGCCCGTACTCCGGGAAGAATGAGCAGTTCTTC.

V gene TRBV11-3 combines with J gene TRBJ2-2, with 9 bases lining up with TRBD2. Germline-derived CDR1 and CDR2 are SGHNT and YENEEA. J lost 6 bases, V lost 3 bases, and 2 bases had no gene match. The CDR3 totals 14 residues. In nucleotides, the CDR3 is TGTGCCAGCAGCTTTAGCGGGAGTCCCGGGGAGCTGTTTTTT. It specifies CASSFSGSPGELFF.

This chain joins TRBV19 and TRBJ1-1; weak D call: TRBD1 (6 bases). Trimming stripped 5 bases from V and 1 base from J, with 14 bases between. The CDR3 is 15 amino acids. In germline, CDR1 is LNHDA, CDR2 SQIVND (reference sequence). The CDR3 region is CASSVRQAGNTEAFF. The DNA for the CDR3 is TGTGCCAGTAGTGTTAGACAGGCAGGGAACACTGAAGCTTTCTTT.

The rearrangement uses TRBV28 and TRBJ2-2; 12 positions match TRBD2. The CDR3 runs to 15 residues. V lost 6 bases to trimming and J lost 5 bases; unmatched junction nucleotides: 4. Germline V lookup: CDR1 MDHEN, CDR2 SYDVKM. The CDR3 here is CASSRLAGVTGELFF. In DNA form, the CDR3 reads TGTGCCAGCAGCAGACTAGCGGGAGTAACCGGGGAGCTGTTTTTT.

This chain connects TRBV28 to TRBJ1-5, with D maybe TRBD1 (6 bases). The V end was cut by 6 bases, the J end by 3 bases, with 12 bases between. Per the germline V gene, CDR1 is MDHEN and CDR2 is SYDVKM. The CDR3 extends over 14 amino acids. CDR3: CASRSQGHNQPQHF. The CDR3 DNA sequence: TGTGCCAGCAGAAGCCAGGGGCACAATCAGCCCCAGCATTTT.

The J gene is TRBJ2-3, the V gene TRBV29-1, with TRBD2 identical over 11 bases. Trimming removed 4 bases from V and 4 bases from J; junction bases left unmatched: 13. This CDR3 region has 17 residues. Germline V gene lookup returns CDR1 SQVTM and CDR2 ANQGSEA. CDR3 sequence: CSVGLESTSGIADTQYF. The CDR3, as DNA: TGCAGCGTTGGTTTGGAGTCGACTAGCGGGATTGCAGATACGCAGTATTTT.

The rearrangement links TRBV5-4 to TRBJ2-5, with 9 bases lining up with TRBD1. This CDR3 region has 14 residues. The germline V gene encodes CDR1 SGHNT and CDR2 YYREEE (reference sequence). The ends lost 4 bases at V and 2 bases at J; junction bases unmatched: 3. CDR3 in amino acids: CASSGTGHQETQYF. The CDR3 DNA sequence: TGTGCCAGCAGCGGGACAGGGCATCAAGAGACCCAGTACTTC.

J is TRBJ1-1 and V is TRBV4-3; D remains unclear. CDR3 length equals 15 residues. The germline V gene has CDR1 LGHNA and CDR2 YSLEER. The germline V and J ends were trimmed by 1 base and 2 bases, with 11 bases remaining between them. CDR3 residues: CASSQVWASNTEAFF. The CDR3 nucleotides read TGCGCCAGCAGCCAAGTGTGGGCATCTAACACTGAAGCTTTCTTT.

V is TRBV12-5 and J is TRBJ2-1, with 8 nucleotides matching TRBD2. This CDR3 contains 12 residues. Trimming at V came to 7 bases and at J to 8 bases, leaving 4 bases not matched to a gene. Germline-derived CDR1 and CDR2 are LGHNT and FRNRAP. The CDR3 DNA sequence: TGTGCTAGTGCGGGAGGGCCCCATGAGCAGTTCTTC. Its translation is CASAGGPHEQFF.

This clone was seen just once. This chain connects TRBV4-2 to TRBJ2-7; 11 bases agree with TRBD1. Germline CDR1 LGHNA, CDR2 YNFKEQ. The CDR3 has 15 residues. V lost 1 base, J lost 3 bases, and 2 bases stayed unmatched. CDR3 in amino acids: CASSQAGTGGYEQYF. CDR3 in DNA: TGTGCCAGCAGCCAAGCCGGGACAGGGGGCTACGAGCAGTACTTC.

The chain links TRBV30 to TRBJ2-7; TRBD1 agrees at 8 bases. V lost 5 bases and J lost 3; bases outside the gene matches: 15. Germline loops: CDR1 GTSNPN, CDR2 SVGIG (reference sequence). This CDR3 is built from 16 residues. The CDR3 DNA sequence: TGTGCCTGGGCTTTCCAGGGGGCGTGGACCGTCTACGAGCAGTACTTC. This gives the protein CAWAFQGAWTVYEQYF. Full variable domain (rest looked up from reference TRBV30 and TRBJ2-7): SQTIHQWPATLVQPVGSPLSLECTVEGTSNPNLYWYRQAAGRGLQLLFYSVGIGQISSEVPQNLSASRPQDRQFILSSKKLLLSDSGFYLCAWAFQGAWTVYEQYFGPGTRLTVT.

This clone was counted a few times. This chain uses TRBV6-5 with TRBJ1-1; possibly TRBD1 for D (5 bases). The CDR3 length is 13 residues. V lost 4 bases to trimming and J lost 4 bases, with 10 bases between them. Per the germline V gene, CDR1 is MNHEY and CDR2 is SVGAGI. CDR3 DNA: TGTGCCAGCAGTTCAGCAGGGCGCACTGAAGCTTTCTTT. This gives the protein CASSSAGRTEAFF.